This T cell receptor (beta chain) is from a study of cytotoxic CD8 clonotypes in ibrutinib-treated CLL. For the study at large: Complete response was seen in 2 patients and partial in about 24; about twelve progressed and roughly 15 stayed remitted after a median roughly 70 months. Across samples, productive templates numbered approximately 260,000 and productive rearrangements reached 94,082 on average.

About 1.9 micrograms of genomic DNA (from cryopreserved PBMCs) were used for TCR beta libraries. With respect to this clone: What it recognizes is unknown.

Points from the study as a whole: Clonality showed a rise at ibrutinib response that reversed toward baseline at progression.

Germline V gene lookup returns CDR1 SGHTA and CDR2 FQGNSA. With 5 bases clipped from V and 5 bases from J, the junction kept 7 bases outside the gene matches. CDR3 length: 14 residues. Clones were read by immunoSEQ multiplex PCR, and TCRdb kept only the in-frame ones, dropping some. The repertoire holds about 270,000 clones, with around 69% as singletons. The genes are TRBV7-2 and TRBJ2-5; 8 bases map to TRBD2. The source is a human donor with chronic lymphocytic leukemia. Material: PBMCs, obtained at disease progression, from a patient treated with ibrutinib. CDR3 sequence reads: CASSAGGARETQYF. The CDR3, as DNA: TGTGCCAGCAGCGCCGGGGGGGCCCGGGAGACCCAGTACTTC.